This is a list of T cell receptor beta chains from one sample in a study of glioma-infiltrating T cells. TCRdb re-analysed the multiplex PCR reads in MiXCR, keeping a single row per CDR3 protein. This sample has 300,000 to 450,000 distinct CDR3 sequences, with 41% found just once. Sequenced: glioma tissue, nonneoplastic brain tissue, or PBMCs (not recorded which). These receptor sequences come from a human donor with low-grade glioma or glioblastoma, undergoing nonglioma brain surgery, or in good health (not recorded which). CDR3s include the opening cysteine and the closing phenylalanine or tryptophan. Each record gives: clone size, V gene, J gene, D gene, CDR3 protein, CDR3 DNA. The D gene is left open where the match is weak. Size values are once, few and many counts, or a class for expanded clones, and some rows have none.

clone_size: -; v_call: TRBV4-1; j_call: TRBJ2-7; d_call: TRBD1; cdr3_aa: CASSQKTGAYEQYF; cdr3_nt: TGCGCCAGCAGCCAAAAGACAGGGGCCTACGAGCAGTACTTC
clone_size: -; v_call: TRBV6-6; j_call: TRBJ1-1; d_call: TRBD1; cdr3_aa: CAGSYSTTRAGQGVTEAFF; cdr3_nt: TGTGCCGGCAGTTACTCGACCACCCGTGCGGGACAGGGAGTTACTGAAGCTTTCTTT
clone_size: many; v_call: TRBV7-2; j_call: TRBJ1-2; d_call: -; cdr3_aa: CASSYQGYGYTF; cdr3_nt: TGTGCCAGCAGCTATCAGGGCTATGGCTACACCTTC
clone_size: few; v_call: TRBV20-1; j_call: TRBJ2-1; d_call: TRBD1; cdr3_aa: CSARVGQETYNEQFF; cdr3_nt: TGCAGTGCTAGAGTGGGACAGGAGACCTACAATGAGCAGTTCTTC
clone_size: -; v_call: TRBV6-9; j_call: TRBJ2-1; d_call: -; cdr3_aa: CASSYEGSVMGLSSYNEQFF; cdr3_nt: TGTGCCAGCAGTTACGAAGGCAGCGTAATGGGTTTGAGCTCCTACAATGAGCAGTTCTTC
clone_size: many; v_call: TRBV6-1; j_call: TRBJ1-2; d_call: -; cdr3_aa: CASSPEIHYGYTF; cdr3_nt: TGTGCCAGCAGCCCCGAGATCCACTATGGCTACACCTTC
clone_size: many; v_call: TRBV20-1; j_call: TRBJ2-7; d_call: TRBD2; cdr3_aa: CSAVWTSGNAYEQYF; cdr3_nt: TGCAGTGCCGTCTGGACTAGCGGGAATGCCTACGAGCAGTACTTC
clone_size: -; v_call: TRBV20-1; j_call: TRBJ1-1; d_call: TRBD1; cdr3_aa: CSADRDANTEAFF; cdr3_nt: TGCAGTGCTGACAGGGACGCAAACACTGAAGCTTTCTTT
clone_size: -; v_call: TRBV20-1; j_call: TRBJ1-4; d_call: TRBD1; cdr3_aa: CSARDLRGVATNEKRFF; cdr3_nt: TGCAGTGCTAGAGATCTCAGGGGGGTGGCAACTAATGAAAAACGGTTTTTT
clone_size: -; v_call: TRBV20-1; j_call: TRBJ2-1; d_call: TRBD2; cdr3_aa: CSPRRTSDTYEQFF; cdr3_nt: TGCAGTCCTCGGCGGACTAGTGATACCTACGAGCAGTTCTTC
clone_size: -; v_call: TRBV5-1; j_call: TRBJ2-1; d_call: TRBD2; cdr3_aa: CASSLGPGLAMNEQFF; cdr3_nt: TGCGCCAGCAGCTTGGGACCGGGACTAGCGATGAATGAGCAGTTCTTC
clone_size: few; v_call: TRBV24-1; j_call: TRBJ1-5; d_call: -; cdr3_aa: CATSVWTDPCSNQPQHF; cdr3_nt: TGTGCCACCAGTGTCTGGACCGATCCCTGTAGCAATCAGCCCCAGCATTTT
clone_size: -; v_call: TRBV10-3; j_call: TRBJ2-1; d_call: -; cdr3_aa: CAISKPRGPYSHLSYNEQFF; cdr3_nt: TGTGCCATCAGTAAACCTAGAGGGCCCTACTCTCATTTGTCCTACAATGAGCAGTTCTTC
clone_size: -; v_call: TRBV20-1; j_call: TRBJ2-5; d_call: -; cdr3_aa: CSARDLAAGQETQYF; cdr3_nt: TGCAGTGCTAGAGATCTTGCGGCAGGCCAAGAGACCCAGTACTTC
clone_size: -; v_call: TRBV4-2; j_call: TRBJ1-5; d_call: -; cdr3_aa: CASSPVPRGPRGQPQHF; cdr3_nt: TGTGCCAGCAGCCCGGTCCCTCGGGGGCCCCGCGGTCAGCCCCAGCATTTT
clone_size: -; v_call: TRBV27; j_call: TRBJ2-2; d_call: TRBD2; cdr3_aa: CASSLVNWGGEGTGELFF; cdr3_nt: TGTGCCAGCAGTTTAGTCAATTGGGGAGGGGAAGGCACCGGGGAGCTGTTTTTT
clone_size: -; v_call: TRBV4-3; j_call: TRBJ1-2; d_call: TRBD1; cdr3_aa: CASSQGSTGGSYGYTF; cdr3_nt: TGCGCCAGCAGCCAGGGGTCGACAGGGGGGAGCTATGGCTACACCTTC
clone_size: many; v_call: TRBV6-2/TRBV6-3; j_call: TRBJ1-5; d_call: -; cdr3_aa: CASTGTQGGENQPQHF; cdr3_nt: TGTGCCAGCACCGGGACCCAGGGAGGAGAAAATCAGCCCCAGCATTTT
clone_size: -; v_call: TRBV15; j_call: TRBJ2-1; d_call: -; cdr3_aa: CATGIAANEQFF; cdr3_nt: TGTGCCACCGGTATCGCTGCCAATGAGCAGTTCTTC
clone_size: few; v_call: TRBV6-2/TRBV6-3; j_call: TRBJ2-1; d_call: -; cdr3_aa: CAGGRNEQFF; cdr3_nt: TGTGCCGGTGGCCGGAATGAGCAGTTCTTC
clone_size: -; v_call: TRBV2; j_call: TRBJ2-3; d_call: -; cdr3_aa: CASSVSTDTQYF; cdr3_nt: TGTGCCAGCAGTGTAAGCACAGATACGCAGTATTTT
clone_size: few; v_call: TRBV28; j_call: TRBJ1-5; d_call: -; cdr3_aa: CASSYPIWRVKRNQPQHF; cdr3_nt: TGTGCCAGCAGTTATCCGATTTGGAGGGTAAAACGAAATCAGCCCCAGCATTTT
clone_size: many; v_call: TRBV27; j_call: TRBJ2-2; d_call: -; cdr3_aa: CASSLSNTGELFF; cdr3_nt: TGTGCCAGCAGTTTATCCAACACCGGGGAGCTGTTTTTT
clone_size: few; v_call: TRBV7-9; j_call: TRBJ1-1; d_call: -; cdr3_aa: CASSFTLGDTEAFF; cdr3_nt: TGTGCCAGCAGTTTTACTTTGGGCGACACTGAAGCTTTCTTT
clone_size: -; v_call: TRBV7-6; j_call: TRBJ2-1; d_call: -; cdr3_aa: CASSARGRIMYNEQFF; cdr3_nt: TGTGCCAGCAGCGCCAGAGGACGAATAATGTACAATGAGCAGTTCTTC
clone_size: -; v_call: TRBV4-1; j_call: TRBJ2-1; d_call: TRBD2; cdr3_aa: CASSHPKAGVYNEQFF; cdr3_nt: TGCGCCAGCAGCCACCCCAAAGCGGGAGTCTACAATGAGCAGTTCTTC
clone_size: -; v_call: TRBV3-1; j_call: TRBJ2-7; d_call: -; cdr3_aa: CASSQVQSYEQYF; cdr3_nt: TGTGCCAGCAGCCAGGTACAGTCCTACGAGCAGTACTTC
clone_size: many; v_call: TRBV15; j_call: TRBJ2-1; d_call: TRBD2; cdr3_aa: CATSRELGLAAYNEQFF; cdr3_nt: TGTGCCACCAGCAGAGAACTGGGACTAGCGGCCTACAATGAGCAGTTCTTC
clone_size: few; v_call: TRBV20-1; j_call: TRBJ2-1; d_call: TRBD2; cdr3_aa: CSARDRLAGHNEQFF; cdr3_nt: TGCAGTGCTAGAGATCGCCTAGCGGGACACAATGAGCAGTTCTTC
clone_size: many; v_call: TRBV28; j_call: TRBJ1-6; d_call: TRBD1; cdr3_aa: CASNGQGLSSYNSPLHF; cdr3_nt: TGTGCCAGCAACGGACAGGGGCTGAGCTCCTATAATTCACCCCTCCACTTT
clone_size: -; v_call: TRBV6-5; j_call: TRBJ1-5; d_call: -; cdr3_aa: CASSDLTPLVGNQPQHF; cdr3_nt: TGTGCCAGCAGTGACCTAACCCCGCTTGTGGGTAATCAGCCCCAGCATTTT
clone_size: -; v_call: TRBV27; j_call: TRBJ2-1; d_call: -; cdr3_aa: CASSPRGRYNEQFF; cdr3_nt: TGTGCCAGCAGCCCCAGGGGGAGGTACAATGAGCAGTTCTTC